The 25 T cell receptor beta chains reported below all come from one sample, sequenced in a study of shared clonotypes between healthy human individuals. Measured with immunoSEQ multiplex PCR; TCRdb has only the in-frame clones, and not every one. The table records more than 1,200,000 clones, approximately 98.5% of them present only once. The material sequenced was naive CD4+ T cells sorted from blood. The subset was: CD45RA+ positively selected. The receptors derive from a man aged 25 to 40 in good health.

This chain joins TRBV5-1 and TRBJ1-2, with D unclear. The CDR3 sequence is 15 residues long. Deletions cut 1 base from V and 3 bases from J, with 13 bases between. Per germline, CDR1 SGHRS and CDR2 YFSETQ. For the CDR3, the DNA is TGCGCCAGCAGCTTGATTGGAGGGAACGACTATGGCTACACCTTC. Its translation: CASSLIGGNDYGYTF.

This chain uses TRBV11-1 with TRBJ1-1; no definite D call. The CDR3 extends over 11 amino acids. V lost 3 bases and J lost 3, with 2 bases in between. Per the germline V gene, CDR1 is SGHAT and CDR2 is FQDESV (reference sequence). CDR3 in DNA: TGTGCCAGCAGCTTGGACACTGAAGCTTTCTTT. Translating gives CASSLDTEAFF.

J is TRBJ2-5 and V is TRBV19; 15 bases map to TRBD2. CDR1 and CDR2 (germline): LNHDA, SQIVND (reference sequence). V lost 0 bases and J lost 3; bases outside the gene matches: 11. The CDR3 covers 20 residues. The DNA for the CDR3 is TGTGCCAGTAGTATAGATCTCGCCGGGACTAGCGGGAGGATCAAAGAGACCCAGTACTTC. Its protein product is CASSIDLAGTSGRIKETQYF.

CDR3 loop: CASSPFPRSSYNEQFF. Here the CDR3 DNA reads TGTGCCAGCTCACCTTTTCCCAGGAGCTCCTACAATGAGCAGTTCTTC. The rearrangement uses TRBV18 and TRBJ2-1; D remains unclear. The CDR3 has 16 amino acids. Germline values: CDR1 KGHSH, CDR2 LQKENI. The V and J ends lost 3 bases and 0 bases respectively, with 12 bases between them.

The chain carries TRBV11-3 and TRBJ1-3; tentative D call: TRBD1 (5 bases). V dropped 5 bases and J dropped 4 bases, with 30 bases sitting between them. CDR3 length: 20 residues. Germline V gene data show CDR1 as SGHNT and CDR2 as YENEEA. CDR3 protein: CASSPIPDGVGPQGGNTIYF. The CDR3 region has the DNA TGTGCCAGCAGCCCTATCCCCGACGGGGTGGGGCCCCAAGGGGGAAACACCATATATTTT. The full variable domain, with the rest looked up from reference TRBV11-3 and TRBJ1-3, is EAGVVQSPRYKIIEKKQPVAFWCNPISGHNTLYWYLQNLGQGPELLIRYENEEAVDDSQLPKDRFSAERLKGVDSTLKIQPAELGDSAVYLCASSPIPDGVGPQGGNTIYFGEGSWLTVV.

The chain recombines TRBV10-3 with TRBJ2-7, with D tentatively TRBD1 or TRBD2 (5 bases each). This CDR3 is 13 amino acids long. The germline gives CDR1 ENHRY, CDR2 SYGVKD. The V and J ends lost 6 bases and 3 bases respectively, with 12 bases between them. CDR3 amino acids: CAISRDLGYEQYF. The CDR3 DNA is TGTGCCATCAGCCGGGACCTTGGCTACGAGCAGTACTTC.

The V and J genes are TRBV6-5 and TRBJ2-1; D not resolved. The CDR3 is 13 amino acids. Deletions cut 6 bases from V and 8 bases from J, with 14 bases between. Germline assignment: CDR1 MNHEY and CDR2 SVGAGI. CDR3: CASRLDGVDEQFF. In DNA form, the CDR3 reads TGTGCCAGCAGATTGGATGGGGTCGATGAGCAGTTCTTC.

The chain joins TRBV19 to TRBJ1-5, with D unresolved. Trimming left V 8 bases short and J 0 bases short, with 14 bases between. CDR1 is LNHDA and CDR2 is SQIVND in the germline V gene (reference sequence). This CDR3 has 15 residues. The CDR3 reads CASGRAGASNQPQHF. CDR3 DNA: TGTGCCAGTGGGAGGGCGGGAGCTAGCAATCAGCCCCAGCATTTT.

The genes are TRBV5-1 and TRBJ2-1, with 10 bases matching TRBD2. Germline-derived CDR1 and CDR2 are SGHRS and YFSETQ. This CDR3 spans 17 amino acids. V shed 6 bases and J 1 base; nucleotides not matched to a gene: 10. CDR3 sequence: CASIFFLAGVSYNEQFF. Written as DNA, the CDR3 is TGCGCCAGCATTTTTTTCCTAGCGGGAGTTTCCTACAATGAGCAGTTCTTC.

The chain joins TRBV18 to TRBJ2-1, with 9 bases fitting TRBD2. Trimming took 0 bases from V and 12 from J; bases not matched to a gene: 9. This CDR3 is 15 amino acids long. Germline CDR1 KGHSH, CDR2 LQKENI. Here the CDR3 DNA reads TGTGCCAGCTCACCACCGATGGGACTAGCCGCAGCGCAGTTCTTC. It translates to CASSPPMGLAAAQFF.

V is TRBV5-5 and J is TRBJ2-7, with 8 bases identical to TRBD2. The CDR3 consists of 16 residues. J gave up 0 bases and V 2 bases, and 7 bases lay outside the gene matches. Germline CDR1 reads SGHKS; CDR2 reads YYEKEE (reference sequence). The CDR3 DNA reads as TGTGCCAGCAGCTTTGTGGGCGGGGGGAGCTCCTACGAGCAGTACTTC. Residues: CASSFVGGGSSYEQYF.

The V gene is TRBV14, the J gene TRBJ2-2; no firm D call. Trimming stripped 0 bases from V and 2 bases from J, with 13 bases between. This CDR3 is built from 17 residues. Germline CDR1 SGHDN, CDR2 FVKESK. In DNA form, the CDR3 reads TGTGCCAGCAGCCAAGATCTTCCCGGAGCTAACACCGGGGAGCTGTTTTTT. It yields the protein CASSQDLPGANTGELFF.

V gene TRBV7-2 combines with J gene TRBJ2-7, with D unclear. The germline V gene has CDR1 SGHTA and CDR2 FQGNSA. This CDR3 has 15 amino acids. Trimming removed 5 bases at V and 1 base at J, with 15 bases between. In DNA, the CDR3 is TGTGCCAGCAGCCGCCAACCGAGCCCGTCCTACGAGCAGTACTTC. Translating it yields CASSRQPSPSYEQYF.

The chain links TRBV5-1 to TRBJ2-3; no clear D. The CDR3 is 14 residues long. The V end lost 0 bases, the J end lost 3 bases, and 8 bases lay between the germline ends. In germline, CDR1 is SGHRS, CDR2 YFSETQ. The DNA for the CDR3 is TGCGCCAGCAGCTTGGGCGACCTAACAGATACGCAGTATTTT. Its protein product is CASSLGDLTDTQYF.

The chain employs TRBV20-1 and TRBJ2-3; no clear D gene. Trimming took 6 bases from V and 6 from J, leaving 10 bases between them. Germline V gene data show CDR1 as DFQATT and CDR2 as SNEGSKA (reference sequence). The CDR3 is 11 amino acids. The CDR3 DNA follows: TGCAGTGCCCGGATCCGGGATACGCAGTATTTT. This codes for CSARIRDTQYF.

The chain joins TRBV7-8 to TRBJ2-5, with D uncertain. The ends were cut back, 1 base at V and 5 bases at J, with 11 bases in the middle. This CDR3 spans 14 amino acids. CDR1 and CDR2 from the germline V gene are SGHVS and FQNEAQ. The DNA of the CDR3 is TGTGCCAGCAGCTTAGACTCCAGAAGGGAGACCCAGTACTTC. Protein: CASSLDSRRETQYF. The whole variable domain, filled in from reference TRBV7-8 and TRBJ2-5, reads GAGVSQSPRYKVAKRGQDVALRCDPISGHVSLFWYQQALGQGPEFLTYFQNEAQLDKSGLPSDRFFAERPEGSVSTLKIQRTQQEDSAVYLCASSLDSRRETQYFGPGTRLLVL.

The chain's CDR3 is CASSPNRQMNTEAFF. CDR3 in DNA: TGTGCCAGCAGTCCCAACAGACAGATGAACACTGAAGCTTTCTTT. The chain carries TRBV6-6 and TRBJ1-1; D might be TRBD1 (5 bases). CDR1 is MNHNY, CDR2 SVGAGI, per germline (reference sequence). V lost 5 bases, J lost 0 bases, and 13 bases lay in between. This CDR3 comprises 15 residues.

The chain employs TRBV7-2 and TRBJ2-4; D not certain. Trimming left V 6 bases short and J 3 bases short, with 18 bases between. Germline V gene data show CDR1 as SGHTA and CDR2 as FQGNSA. The CDR3 length is 16 residues. CDR3 residues: CASRHSPALDKNIQYF. In DNA form, the CDR3 reads TGTGCCAGCAGACACTCACCGGCCCTAGACAAAAACATTCAGTACTTC.

About this clone: Other nucleotide sequences in the sample specify the same CDR3. The chain is built from TRBV5-4 and TRBJ2-1, with 11 bases fitting TRBD2. The CDR3 covers 14 residues. With V trimmed by 3 bases and J by 7 bases, 3 bases remained unmatched. The germline gives CDR1 SGHNT, CDR2 YYREEE (reference sequence). CDR3 sequence: CASSSGTSGNEQFF. For the CDR3, the DNA is TGTGCCAGCAGCTCCGGGACTAGCGGAAATGAGCAGTTCTTC.

This clone was detected only once. CDR3: CASSPGGLGTGKSYEQYF. For the CDR3, the DNA is TGCGCCAGCAGCCCCGGAGGACTAGGGACAGGAAAATCCTACGAGCAGTACTTC. V gene TRBV5-1 combines with J gene TRBJ2-7; D possibly corresponds to TRBD1 (8 bases). Germline V gene lookup returns CDR1 SGHRS and CDR2 YFSETQ. V lost 4 bases and J 1 base, leaving 24 bases between the germline ends. This CDR3 has 18 amino acids.

The chain uses TRBV6-6 and TRBJ1-5; 11 bases are a match to TRBD1. The germline V gene encodes CDR1 MNHNY and CDR2 SVGAGI (reference sequence). Losses at the gene ends were 5 bases for V and 5 bases for J; bases not matched to a gene: 2. The CDR3 totals 14 residues. In DNA form, the CDR3 reads TGTGCCAGCAGTGGACAGGGGGCCGATCAGCCCCAGCATTTT. It codes for CASSGQGADQPQHF.

This chain uses TRBV5-1 with TRBJ2-7, with TRBD2 identical over 7 bases. Losses at the gene ends were 0 bases for V and 0 bases for J; bases not matched to a gene: 6. The CDR3 has 16 residues. CDR1 is SGHRS and CDR2 is YFSETQ in the germline V gene. The DNA for the CDR3 is TGCGCCAGCAGCTTGGGGCTAGCGGACTCCTCCTACGAGCAGTACTTC. It codes for CASSLGLADSSYEQYF.

The chain links TRBV19 to TRBJ2-7, with 9 nucleotides matching TRBD2. Trimming at V came to 5 bases and at J to 3 bases, leaving 2 bases not matched to a gene. CDR1 and CDR2 from the germline V gene are LNHDA and SQIVND (reference sequence). The CDR3 spans 13 residues. The CDR3 DNA is TGTGCCAGTAGTGGGCGGGAGGGCTACGAGCAGTACTTC. It translates to CASSGREGYEQYF.

The chain has TRBV18 and TRBJ2-1, with 9 bases matching TRBD1. There are 17 residues in the CDR3. V gave up 4 bases and J gave up 3 bases; unmatched junction bases: 10. Looked up from germline, CDR1 is KGHSH and CDR2 is LQKENI. The CDR3 reads CASSLKSQGAGYNEQFF. CDR3 sequence (DNA): TGTGCCAGCTCACTCAAATCACAGGGGGCAGGCTACAATGAGCAGTTCTTC.

V and J are TRBV11-3 and TRBJ1-4; D not certain. Per germline, CDR1 SGHNT and CDR2 YENEEA. The CDR3 is made up of 11 amino acids. The V end lost 4 bases, the J end lost 8 bases, and 5 bases lay between the germline ends. The CDR3 sequence: CASSWEEKLFF. For the CDR3, the DNA is TGTGCCAGCAGCTGGGAGGAAAAACTGTTTTTT.